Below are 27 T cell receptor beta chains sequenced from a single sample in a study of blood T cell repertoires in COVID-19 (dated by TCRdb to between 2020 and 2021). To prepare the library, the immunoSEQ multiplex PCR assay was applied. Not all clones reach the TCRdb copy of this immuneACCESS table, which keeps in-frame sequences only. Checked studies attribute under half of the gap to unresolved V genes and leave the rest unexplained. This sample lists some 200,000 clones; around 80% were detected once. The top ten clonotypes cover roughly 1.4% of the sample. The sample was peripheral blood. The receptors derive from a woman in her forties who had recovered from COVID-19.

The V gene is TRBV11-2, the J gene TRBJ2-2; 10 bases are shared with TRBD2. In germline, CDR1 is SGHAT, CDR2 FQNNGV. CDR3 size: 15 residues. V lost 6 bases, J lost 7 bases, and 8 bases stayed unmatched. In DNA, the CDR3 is TGTGCCAGCAGTTCCTCTAGCGGGGGTAACGGGGAGCTGTTTTTT. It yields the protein CASSSSSGGNGELFF.

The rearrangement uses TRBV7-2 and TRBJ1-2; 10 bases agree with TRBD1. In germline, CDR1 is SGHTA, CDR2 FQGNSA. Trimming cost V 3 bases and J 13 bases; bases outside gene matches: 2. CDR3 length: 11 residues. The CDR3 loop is CASSFRQGATF. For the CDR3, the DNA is TGTGCCAGCAGCTTCCGACAGGGGGCCACCTTC.

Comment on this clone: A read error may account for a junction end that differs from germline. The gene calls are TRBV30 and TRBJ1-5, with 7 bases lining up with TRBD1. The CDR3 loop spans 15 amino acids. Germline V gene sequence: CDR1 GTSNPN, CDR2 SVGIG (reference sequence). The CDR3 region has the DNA TGTGCCTGGAGTGGTCAAGGGGGCGCGGGTCAGTCCCAGCATTTT. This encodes CAWSGQGGAGQSQHF.

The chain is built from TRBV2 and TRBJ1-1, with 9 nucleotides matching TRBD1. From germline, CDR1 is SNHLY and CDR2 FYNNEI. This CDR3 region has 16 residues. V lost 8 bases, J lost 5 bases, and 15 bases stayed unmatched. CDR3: CASPTQPGQGRTEAFF. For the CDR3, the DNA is TGTGCCAGCCCCACCCAGCCAGGACAGGGGAGGACTGAAGCTTTCTTT.

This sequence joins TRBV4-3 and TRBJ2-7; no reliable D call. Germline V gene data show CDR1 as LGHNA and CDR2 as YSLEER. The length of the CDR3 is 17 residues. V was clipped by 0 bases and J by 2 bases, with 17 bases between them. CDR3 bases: TGCGCCAGCAGCCAAGAACGTTTCCGGGTGTCGGCCTACGAGCAGTACTTC. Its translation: CASSQERFRVSAYEQYF.

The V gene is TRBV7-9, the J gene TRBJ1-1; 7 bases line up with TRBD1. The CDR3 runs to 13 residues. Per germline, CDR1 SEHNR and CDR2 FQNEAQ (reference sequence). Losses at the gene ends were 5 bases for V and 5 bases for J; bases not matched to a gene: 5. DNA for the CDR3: TGTGCCAGCAGCCGACAGGGTGGGACTGAAGCTTTCTTT. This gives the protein CASSRQGGTEAFF.

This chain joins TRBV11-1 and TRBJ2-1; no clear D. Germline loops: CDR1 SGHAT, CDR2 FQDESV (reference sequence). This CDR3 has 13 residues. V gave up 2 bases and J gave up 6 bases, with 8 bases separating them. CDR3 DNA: TGTGCCAGCAGCTTAAACACATTCAATGAGCAGTTCTTC. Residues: CASSLNTFNEQFF.

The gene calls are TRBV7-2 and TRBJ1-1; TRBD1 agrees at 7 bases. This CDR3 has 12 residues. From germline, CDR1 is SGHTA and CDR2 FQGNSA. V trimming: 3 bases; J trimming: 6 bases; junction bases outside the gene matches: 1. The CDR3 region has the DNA TGTGCCAGCAGCTTGACAGGGTCTGAAGCTTTCTTT. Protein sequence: CASSLTGSEAFF.

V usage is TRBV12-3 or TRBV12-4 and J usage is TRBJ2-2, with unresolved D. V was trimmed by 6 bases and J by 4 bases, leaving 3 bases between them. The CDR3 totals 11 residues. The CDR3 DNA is TGTGCCAGCAGCGGCACCGGGGAGCTGTTTTTT. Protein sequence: CASSGTGELFF.

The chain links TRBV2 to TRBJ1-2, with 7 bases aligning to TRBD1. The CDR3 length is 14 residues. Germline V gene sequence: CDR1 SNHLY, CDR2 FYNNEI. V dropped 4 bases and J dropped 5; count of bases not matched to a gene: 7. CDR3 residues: CASSGQGTWYGYTF. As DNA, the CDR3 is TGTGCCAGCAGTGGACAGGGAACTTGGTATGGCTACACCTTC.

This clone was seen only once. CDR3: CASSQDYGGVSDTQYF. The CDR3 nucleotides read TGCGCCAGCAGCCAAGATTACGGGGGGGTGTCAGATACGCAGTATTTT. The rearrangement links TRBV4-3 to TRBJ2-3; 8 bases line up with TRBD2. The V gene end was trimmed by 0 bases and the J gene end by 4 bases; junction bases not matched to a gene: 6. CDR3 size: 16 residues. CDR1 and CDR2 from the germline V gene are LGHNA and YSLEER.

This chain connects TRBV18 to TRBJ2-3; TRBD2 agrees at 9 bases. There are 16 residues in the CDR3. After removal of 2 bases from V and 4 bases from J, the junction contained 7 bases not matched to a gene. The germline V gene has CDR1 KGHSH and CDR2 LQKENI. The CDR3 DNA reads TGTGCCAGCTCACCAGTTCAAGCGGGGGGCCCAGATACGCAGTATTTT. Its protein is CASSPVQAGGPDTQYF.

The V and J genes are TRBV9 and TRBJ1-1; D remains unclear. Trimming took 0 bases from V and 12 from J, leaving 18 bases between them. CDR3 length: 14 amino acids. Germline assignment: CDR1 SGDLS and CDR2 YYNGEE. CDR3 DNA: TGTGCCAGCAGCGTAGTGGGTGGAGGCGGCCAACCTTTCTTT. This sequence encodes CASSVVGGGGQPFF. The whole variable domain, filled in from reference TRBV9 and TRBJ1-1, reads DSGVTQTPKHLITATGQRVTLRCSPRSGDLSVYWYQQSLDQGLQFLIQYYNGEERAKGNILERFSAQQFPDLHSELNLSSLELGDSALYFCASSVVGGGGQPFFGQGTRLTVV.

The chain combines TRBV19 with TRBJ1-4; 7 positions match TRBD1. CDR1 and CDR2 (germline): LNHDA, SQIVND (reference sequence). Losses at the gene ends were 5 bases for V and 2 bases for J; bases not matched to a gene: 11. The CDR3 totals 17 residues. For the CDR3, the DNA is TGTGCCAGTAGTCAAGGGACAGCCAAAATTACTAATGAAAAACTGTTTTTT. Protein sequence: CASSQGTAKITNEKLFF.

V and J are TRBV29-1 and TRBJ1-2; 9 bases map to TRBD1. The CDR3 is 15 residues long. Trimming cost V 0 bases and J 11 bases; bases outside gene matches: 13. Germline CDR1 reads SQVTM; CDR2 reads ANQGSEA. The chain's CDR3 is CSVEDGRGTGPLYTF. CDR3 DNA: TGCAGCGTTGAAGATGGGCGAGGGACAGGGCCGTTGTACACCTTC. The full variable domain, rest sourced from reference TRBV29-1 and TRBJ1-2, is SAVISQKPSRDICQRGTSLTIQCQVDSQVTMMFWYRQQPGQSLTLIATANQGSEATYESGFVIDKFPISRPNLTFSTLTVSNMSPEDSSIYLCSVEDGRGTGPLYTFGSGTRLTVV.

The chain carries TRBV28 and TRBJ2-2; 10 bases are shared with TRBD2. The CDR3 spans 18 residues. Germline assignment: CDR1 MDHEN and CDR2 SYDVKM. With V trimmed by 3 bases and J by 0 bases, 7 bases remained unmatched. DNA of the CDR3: TGTGCCAGCAGTTTTTTGTTTAGCGGGGGGCCGAACACCGGGGAGCTGTTTTTT. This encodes CASSFLFSGGPNTGELFF.

The CDR3 DNA is TGCAGTGCTATTGAAGGGGCCTCTGGGGCCAACGTCCTGACTTTC. Translated: CSAIEGASGANVLTF. This chain links TRBV20-1 with TRBJ2-6; D is perhaps TRBD1 (5 bases). Trimming stripped 4 bases from V and 0 bases from J, with 10 bases between. Germline CDR1 reads DFQATT; CDR2 reads SNEGSKA (reference sequence). This CDR3 is built from 15 residues.

CDR3 in DNA: TGTGCCAGCAGTGGTGAGGGCTTGCAGTTCTTC. This encodes CASSGEGLQFF. V and J are TRBV2 and TRBJ2-1, with D perhaps TRBD2 (5 bases). The CDR3 consists of 11 residues. In germline, CDR1 is SNHLY, CDR2 FYNNEI. V was cut by 4 bases and J by 12 bases, with 10 bases left in between.

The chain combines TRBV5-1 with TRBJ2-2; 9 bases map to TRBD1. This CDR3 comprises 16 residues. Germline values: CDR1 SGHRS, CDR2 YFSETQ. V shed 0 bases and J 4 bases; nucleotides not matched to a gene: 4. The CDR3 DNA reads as TGCGCCAGCAGCTTGGCCGGGACAGGGATCACCGGGGAGCTGTTTTTT. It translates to CASSLAGTGITGELFF.

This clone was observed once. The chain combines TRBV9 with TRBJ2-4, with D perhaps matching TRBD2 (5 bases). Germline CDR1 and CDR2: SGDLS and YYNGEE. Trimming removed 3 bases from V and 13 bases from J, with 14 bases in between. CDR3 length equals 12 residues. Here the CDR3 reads CASSARAGIQYF. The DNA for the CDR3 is TGTGCCAGCAGCGCCCGGGCCGGGATACAGTACTTC.

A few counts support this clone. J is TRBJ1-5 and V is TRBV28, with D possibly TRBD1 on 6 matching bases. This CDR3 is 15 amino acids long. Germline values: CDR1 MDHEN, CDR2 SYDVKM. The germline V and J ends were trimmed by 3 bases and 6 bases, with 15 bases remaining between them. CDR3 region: CASSFSGGSGQPQHF. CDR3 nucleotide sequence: TGTGCCAGCAGTTTCTCGGGGGGCTCGGGTCAGCCCCAGCATTTT.

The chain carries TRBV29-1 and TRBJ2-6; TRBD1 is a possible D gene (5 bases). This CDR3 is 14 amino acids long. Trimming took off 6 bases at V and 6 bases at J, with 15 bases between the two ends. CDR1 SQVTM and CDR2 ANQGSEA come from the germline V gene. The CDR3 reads CSVVLDSEANVLTF. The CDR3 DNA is TGCAGCGTGGTACTCGACAGTGAGGCCAACGTCCTGACTTTC.

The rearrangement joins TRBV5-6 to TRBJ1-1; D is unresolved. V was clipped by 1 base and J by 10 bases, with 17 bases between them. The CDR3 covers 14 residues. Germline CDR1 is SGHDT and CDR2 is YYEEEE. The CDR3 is CASSLSHGVAVAFF. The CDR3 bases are TGTGCCAGCAGCTTGAGTCACGGGGTTGCTGTAGCTTTCTTT.

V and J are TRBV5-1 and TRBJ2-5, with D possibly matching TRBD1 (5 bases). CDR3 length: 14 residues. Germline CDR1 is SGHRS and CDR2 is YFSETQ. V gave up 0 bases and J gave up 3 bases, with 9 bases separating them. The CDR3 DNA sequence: TGCGCCAGCAGCTTGGTATCCAGGGAAGAGACCCAGTACTTC. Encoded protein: CASSLVSREETQYF.

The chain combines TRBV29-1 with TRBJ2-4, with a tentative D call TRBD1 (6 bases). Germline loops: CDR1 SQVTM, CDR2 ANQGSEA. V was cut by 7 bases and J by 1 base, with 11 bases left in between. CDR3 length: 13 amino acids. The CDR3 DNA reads TGCAGCGCCCACACAGGGGCCAAAAACATTCAGTACTTC. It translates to CSAHTGAKNIQYF. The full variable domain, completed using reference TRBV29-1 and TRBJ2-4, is SAVISQKPSRDICQRGTSLTIQCQVDSQVTMMFWYRQQPGQSLTLIATANQGSEATYESGFVIDKFPISRPNLTFSTLTVSNMSPEDSSIYLCSAHTGAKNIQYFGAGTRLSVL.

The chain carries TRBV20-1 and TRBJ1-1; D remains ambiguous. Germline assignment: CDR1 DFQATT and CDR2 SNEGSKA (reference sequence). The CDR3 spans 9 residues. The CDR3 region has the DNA TGCAGGGTTGAGACTGTAACTTTCTTT. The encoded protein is CRVETVTFF.

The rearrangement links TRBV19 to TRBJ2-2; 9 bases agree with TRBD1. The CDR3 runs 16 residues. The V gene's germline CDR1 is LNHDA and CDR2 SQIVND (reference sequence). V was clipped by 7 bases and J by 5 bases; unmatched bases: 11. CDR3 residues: CASTPGTGFLTGELFF. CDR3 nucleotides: TGTGCCAGTACCCCCGGGACAGGGTTTCTAACCGGGGAGCTGTTTTTT.